The next 20 T cell receptor beta chains were all read from a single sample in a study of chemoradiotherapy in HPV16-positive cancers. Using immunoSEQ multiplex PCR, the repertoire was profiled, and TCRdb retains in-frame clones only, with some absent. The table includes around 2,200 clones, 70% to 90% detected once. The source material was tumor tissue, sampled from a patient who underwent chemoradiotherapy. The receptors stem from a human donor with HPV-associated anogenital cancer.

V and J are TRBV11-1 and TRBJ2-7; 8 nucleotides agree with TRBD1. This CDR3 region has 13 residues. The trim removed 5 bases at V and 2 bases at J, leaving 2 bases unmatched. The germline CDR1 and CDR2 sequences are SGHAT and FQDESV (reference sequence). The CDR3 sequence: CASSVGQAYEQYF. The CDR3 nucleotides are TGTGCCAGCAGCGTGGGACAGGCCTACGAGCAGTACTTC.

V gene TRBV11-1 combines with J gene TRBJ2-3; a possible D gene is TRBD1 (6 bases). The CDR3 spans 15 residues. Germline assignment: CDR1 SGHAT and CDR2 FQDESV (reference sequence). V was clipped by 5 bases and J by 0 bases, with 12 bases between them. The DNA of the CDR3 is TGTGCCAGCAGCAACAGGGATTCTAGCACAGATACGCAGTATTTT. Translating gives CASSNRDSSTDTQYF.

The J gene is TRBJ2-3, the V gene TRBV5-1; maybe TRBD1 (6 bases). The CDR3 has 16 residues. Trimming left V 1 base short and J 3 bases short, with 15 bases between. The germline V gene encodes CDR1 SGHRS and CDR2 YFSETQ. The CDR3 DNA reads as TGCGCCAGCAGCTTGCAGGGGAGCGTCCCAACAGATACGCAGTATTTT. This translates into CASSLQGSVPTDTQYF. The complete variable domain, with remaining parts taken from reference TRBV5-1 and TRBJ2-3, reads KAGVTQTPRYLIKTRGQQVTLSCSPISGHRSVSWYQQTPGQGLQFLFEYFSETQRNKGNFPGRFSGRQFSNSRSEMNVSTLELGDSALYLCASSLQGSVPTDTQYFGPGTRLTVL.

The V call is TRBV4-3, the J call TRBJ1-2, with TRBD1 matching 8 bases. The CDR3 is 15 amino acids. After removal of 0 bases from V and 6 bases from J, the junction contained 6 bases not matched to a gene. The V gene's germline CDR1 is LGHNA and CDR2 YSLEER. The CDR3 sequence: CASSQDSDRAHGYTF. DNA for the CDR3: TGCGCCAGCAGCCAAGACTCGGACAGGGCCCATGGCTACACCTTC.

The chain uses TRBV7-6 and TRBJ2-1; D possibly uses TRBD1 or TRBD2 (5 bases each). Trimming took 1 base from V and 10 from J, leaving 14 bases between them. The CDR3 has 14 residues. Germline V gene data show CDR1 as SGHVS and CDR2 as FNYEAQ. Here the CDR3 DNA reads TGTGCCAGCAGCTTAGAAGAGGGGAGTCGGGAGCAGTTCTTC. It translates to CASSLEEGSREQFF.

The J gene is TRBJ2-7, the V gene TRBV7-9; D is perhaps TRBD1 (5 bases). V was trimmed by 5 bases and J by 2 bases, leaving 7 bases between them. CDR3 length: 12 residues. In germline, CDR1 is SEHNR, CDR2 FQNEAQ (reference sequence). CDR3 residues: CASSPDTYEQYF. The CDR3 DNA reads TGTGCCAGCAGCCCGGACACCTACGAGCAGTACTTC.

In this sample, this clone turned up once. The chain combines TRBV9 with TRBJ2-7; 13 nucleotides agree with TRBD2. With V trimmed by 4 bases and J by 5 bases, 3 bases remained unmatched. Germline V gene data show CDR1 as SGDLS and CDR2 as YYNGEE. The CDR3 spans 14 residues. CDR3 in amino acids: CASSPTSGRDEQYF. CDR3 bases: TGTGCCAGCAGCCCTACTAGCGGGAGGGACGAGCAGTACTTC.

The chain has TRBV7-2 and TRBJ1-5; 7 bases match TRBD1. V dropped 4 bases and J dropped 3; count of bases not matched to a gene: 6. Germline CDR1 and CDR2: SGHTA and FQGNSA. CDR3 length equals 15 residues. In nucleotides, the CDR3 is TGTGCCAGCAGCTGGTTGGGACAGCTCAATCAGCCCCAGCATTTT. It is translated as CASSWLGQLNQPQHF. The variable domain in full, completed from reference TRBV7-2 and TRBJ1-5, reads GAGVSQSPSNKVTEKGKDVELRCDPISGHTALYWYRQSLGQGLEFLIYFQGNSAPDKSGLPSDRFSAERTGGSVSTLTIQRTQQEDSAVYLCASSWLGQLNQPQHFGDGTRLSIL.

To note about this clone: The same CDR3 is also encoded by other DNA sequences in this sample. The chain uses TRBV4-3 and TRBJ2-7; D gene unclear. Per germline, CDR1 LGHNA and CDR2 YSLEER. The CDR3 sequence is 13 residues long. Deletions cut 2 bases from V and 7 bases from J, with 12 bases between. CDR3 in amino acids: CASSQRTGREQYF. The CDR3 nucleotides are TGCGCCAGCAGCCAACGGACGGGCAGGGAGCAGTACTTC.

The rearrangement links TRBV18 to TRBJ1-6, with D maybe TRBD1 (5 bases). The V gene's germline CDR1 is KGHSH and CDR2 LQKENI. This CDR3 has 17 amino acids. Deletions cut 3 bases from V and 5 bases from J, with 17 bases between. The CDR3 nucleotides are TGTGCCAGCTCACCGTACCGGGACCGAGTCAATAATTCACCCCTCCACTTT. Protein: CASSPYRDRVNNSPLHF.

The rearrangement links TRBV30 to TRBJ1-2, with 8 nucleotides matching TRBD1. With 4 bases clipped from V and 3 bases from J, the junction kept 7 bases outside the gene matches. CDR3 length equals 14 residues. Germline V gene lookup returns CDR1 GTSNPN and CDR2 SVGIG (reference sequence). The CDR3 spells CAWTGQGRDYGYTF. The DNA for the CDR3 is TGTGCCTGGACTGGACAGGGCCGGGACTATGGCTACACCTTC.

The chain combines TRBV18 with TRBJ2-4, with D maybe TRBD2 (6 bases). Trimming took 4 bases from V and 7 from J, leaving 11 bases between them. The CDR3 loop spans 13 amino acids. Germline V lookup: CDR1 KGHSH, CDR2 LQKENI. As DNA, the CDR3 is TGTGCCAGCTCACAGGAGGGGCGGAACATTCAGTACTTC. The encoded protein is CASSQEGRNIQYF.

In its sample, this clone was seen a few times. V and J are TRBV7-3 and TRBJ2-7; D may correspond to TRBD1 or TRBD2 (5 bases each). CDR3 size: 15 residues. Germline lookup yields CDR1 SGHTA and CDR2 FQGTGA. Trimming removed 2 bases at V and 6 bases at J, with 17 bases between. In nucleotides, the CDR3 is TGTGCCAGCAGCTTAGGTCCGGGGCCCCCCTTCGAGCAGTACTTC. Protein: CASSLGPGPPFEQYF.

The chain is built from TRBV2 and TRBJ2-6; D is uncertain. This CDR3 is 14 amino acids long. Per the germline V gene, CDR1 is SNHLY and CDR2 is FYNNEI. V gave up 3 bases and J gave up 10 bases, with 13 bases separating them. In nucleotides, the CDR3 is TGTGCCAGCAGTGAGTACCAGGCCCCTAACGTCCTGACTTTC. As protein: CASSEYQAPNVLTF.

V usage is TRBV12-5 and J usage is TRBJ2-1; 8 nucleotides agree with TRBD1. CDR3 size: 14 residues. Germline V gene sequence: CDR1 LGHNT, CDR2 FRNRAP. Germline trimming cut 7 bases from V and 4 bases from J; bases unmatched to any gene: 6. The CDR3 sequence is CASAPGQAYNEQFF. The CDR3 DNA is TGTGCTAGTGCTCCGGGACAGGCATACAATGAGCAGTTCTTC.

V and J are TRBV6-5 and TRBJ1-1; tentative D call: TRBD1 (5 bases). Between the trimmed V and J ends, which lost 2 bases and 7 bases, there was a span of 5 bases. The CDR3 extends over 11 amino acids. From germline, CDR1 is MNHEY and CDR2 SVGAGI. The CDR3 region is CASSYDSEAFF. The CDR3 DNA follows: TGTGCCAGCAGTTACGACAGTGAAGCTTTCTTT.

This chain joins TRBV28 and TRBJ2-2; D gene uncertain. This CDR3 contains 15 residues. V was pared by 3 bases and J by 6 bases, with 14 bases between. Germline V gene lookup returns CDR1 MDHEN and CDR2 SYDVKM. This chain's CDR3 is CASSLVGMGAGELFF. The CDR3 region has the DNA TGTGCCAGCAGTTTGGTGGGAATGGGCGCCGGGGAGCTGTTTTTT. Filled out from reference TRBV28 and TRBJ2-2, the complete variable domain reads DVKVTQSSRYLVKRTGEKVFLECVQDMDHENMFWYRQDPGLGLRLIYFSYDVKMKEKGDIPEGYSVSREKKERFSLILESASTNQTSMYLCASSLVGMGAGELFFGEGSRLTVL.

This sequence joins TRBV18 and TRBJ2-1; possible D gene TRBD2, 5 bases. The V gene's germline CDR1 is KGHSH and CDR2 LQKENI. The CDR3 covers 13 residues. The V end was cut by 4 bases, the J end by 8 bases, with 12 bases between. The CDR3, as DNA: TGTGCCAGCTCACTGCGGGCCGAAGATGAGCAGTTCTTC. The encoded protein is CASSLRAEDEQFF.

The rearrangement links TRBV7-9 to TRBJ2-7; 7 bases are shared with TRBD2. Germline CDR1 is SEHNR and CDR2 is FQNEAQ (reference sequence). V shed 5 bases and J 6 bases; nucleotides not matched to a gene: 19. This CDR3 is 17 amino acids long. CDR3 in amino acids: CASSPGRDLAESGEQYF. The CDR3 DNA sequence: TGTGCCAGCAGCCCGGGTCGTGATCTAGCGGAGTCCGGCGAGCAGTACTTC.

The rearrangement links TRBV6-5 to TRBJ2-3; D gene unclear. The V and J ends lost 2 bases and 5 bases respectively, with 2 bases between them. CDR3 length equals 11 residues. Germline CDR1 reads MNHEY; CDR2 reads SVGAGI. The CDR3 sequence: CASSYGDTQYF. Here the CDR3 DNA reads TGTGCCAGCAGTTACGGAGATACGCAGTATTTT.